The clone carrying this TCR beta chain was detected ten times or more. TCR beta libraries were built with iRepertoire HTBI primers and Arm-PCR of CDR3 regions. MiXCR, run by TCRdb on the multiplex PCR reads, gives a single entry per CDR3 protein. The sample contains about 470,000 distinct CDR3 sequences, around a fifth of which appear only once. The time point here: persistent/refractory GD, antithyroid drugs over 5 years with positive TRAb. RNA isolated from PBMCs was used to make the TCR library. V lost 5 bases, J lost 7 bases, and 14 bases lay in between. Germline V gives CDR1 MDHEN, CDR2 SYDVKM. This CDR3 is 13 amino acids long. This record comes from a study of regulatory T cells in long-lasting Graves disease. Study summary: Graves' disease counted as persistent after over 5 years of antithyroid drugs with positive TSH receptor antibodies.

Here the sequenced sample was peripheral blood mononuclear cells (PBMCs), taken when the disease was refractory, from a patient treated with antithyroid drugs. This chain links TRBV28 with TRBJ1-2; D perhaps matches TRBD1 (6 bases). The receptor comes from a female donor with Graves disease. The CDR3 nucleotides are TGTGCCAGCAGTCTCGAGGGGGTTCGTGGCTACACCTTC. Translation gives CASSLEGVRGYTF.